Listed here are 7 T cell receptor beta chains from one sample, sequenced in a study of early T cells in non-severe SARS-CoV-2 infection. TCRdb ran MiXCR on the 5' RACE reads and lists one entry per CDR3 protein. The sample records 55,000 or so distinct CDR3 sequences, 6.2% being singletons. Sequenced sample: whole blood. The source is an adult who was a healthcare worker with PCR-confirmed SARS-CoV-2 infection or an uninfected control (not recorded which).

This clonotype was counted ten times or more. The V and J genes are TRBV5-1 and TRBJ1-2, with unresolved D. The V end was cut by 0 bases, the J end by 4 bases, with 7 bases between. Per germline, CDR1 SGHRS and CDR2 YFSETQ. This CDR3 has 13 amino acids. Written as DNA, the CDR3 is TGCGCCAGCAGCTTGGTGTCGGGCTATGGCTACACCTTC. This translates into CASSLVSGYGYTF.

This clonotype was counted only a few times. The chain carries TRBV29-1 and TRBJ2-7; D is perhaps TRBD1 or TRBD2 (5 bases each). Germline CDR1 and CDR2: SQVTM and ANQGSEA. The CDR3 sequence is 14 residues long. CDR3 region: CSIIAGARVYEQYF. CDR3 nucleotides: TGCAGTATAATAGCCGGGGCAAGAGTTTACGAGCAGTACTTC.

The V call is TRBV12-3 or TRBV12-4, the J call TRBJ2-1; perhaps TRBD1 as D (5 bases). V was shortened by 5 bases and J by 4 bases, with 12 bases between the two germline ends. The CDR3 contains 14 residues. The CDR3 nucleotides read TGTGCCAGCAGTATTAAGGGGCCATACAATGAGCAGTTCTTC. Amino acids: CASSIKGPYNEQFF.

This clonotype was detected a few times. V usage is TRBV6-5 and J usage is TRBJ1-6; tentative D call: TRBD1 (5 bases). The V end was cut by 6 bases, the J end by 7 bases, with 19 bases between. This CDR3 has 16 amino acids. Germline V lookup: CDR1 MNHEY, CDR2 SVGAGI. The CDR3 is CASSPRDRPINSPLHF. The CDR3, as DNA: TGTGCCAGCAGCCCTCGGGACCGGCCGATCAATTCACCCCTCCACTTT.

This clonotype has ten or more counts. V is TRBV20-1 and J is TRBJ1-6, with a weak D call TRBD1 (5 bases). The CDR3 contains 16 residues. Germline V CDR1 and CDR2: DFQATT, SNEGSKA (reference sequence). V lost 5 bases to trimming and J lost 6 bases, with 20 bases between them. The CDR3 sequence is CSARGGTQATNSPLHF. In nucleotides, the CDR3 is TGCAGTGCTCGCGGGGGGACCCAAGCAACTAATTCACCCCTCCACTTT.

This clonotype was detected many times. The V gene is TRBV3-1, the J gene TRBJ1-4; D remains unclear. Germline V gene sequence: CDR1 LGHDT, CDR2 YNNKEL (reference sequence). CDR3 length: 17 residues. V was shortened by 0 bases and J by 6 bases, with 17 bases between the two germline ends. The CDR3 DNA sequence: TGTGCCAGCAGCCAAGATAGGACCTCCCCTGGGGATGAAAAACTGTTTTTT. This translates into CASSQDRTSPGDEKLFF.

This clonotype was found many times. This chain joins TRBV19 and TRBJ1-5; no firm D call. Trimming removed 7 bases from V and 0 bases from J, with 13 bases in between. Germline V lookup: CDR1 LNHDA, CDR2 SQIVND (reference sequence). The CDR3 runs to 15 residues. The CDR3 loop is CASTQEPYSNQPQHF. The CDR3 nucleotides are TGTGCCAGTACGCAGGAGCCGTATAGCAATCAGCCCCAGCATTTT.